This TCR beta chain was documented in a study of blood T cells in healthy people across ages. Each donor had approximately 10 milliliters of peripheral blood drawn. Study findings and constraints: Higher naive T cell percentage went strongly together with higher TCR beta diversity.

For the second PCR, which ran for about 7 to 11 cycles, a sample-barcoded 5' primer and a J-beta primer mix were used. Each cDNA was tagged by a template-switch adaptor containing 12 random nucleotides. Every sample gave at least 3 million paired-end reads containing CDR3. One entry per CDR3 protein, called by TCRdb with MiXCR from the 5' RACE reads. The data hold over 600,000 distinct CDR3 sequences, with less than 45% observed a single time. To note about this clonotype: What it binds is not known.

Input material: blood. This receptor was obtained from a man at least 80 years old in good health.

Here the CDR3 reads CASSTGTAGYEQYF. In DNA form, the CDR3 reads TGTGCCAGCAGCACCGGGACAGCCGGCTACGAGCAGTACTTC. The chain employs TRBV7-2 and TRBJ2-7; 7 bases agree with TRBD1. The CDR3 is 14 amino acids. Germline V lookup: CDR1 SGHTA, CDR2 FQGNSA. V gave up 5 bases and J gave up 3 bases; unmatched junction bases: 7.